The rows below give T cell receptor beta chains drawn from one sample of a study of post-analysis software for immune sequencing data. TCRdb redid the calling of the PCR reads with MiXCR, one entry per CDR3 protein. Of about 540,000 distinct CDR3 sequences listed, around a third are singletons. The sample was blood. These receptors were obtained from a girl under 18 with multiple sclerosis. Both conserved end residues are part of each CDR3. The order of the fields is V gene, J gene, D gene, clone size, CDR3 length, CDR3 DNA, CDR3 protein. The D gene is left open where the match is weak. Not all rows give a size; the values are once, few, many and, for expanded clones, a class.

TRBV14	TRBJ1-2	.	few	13	TGTGCCAGCAGCCGGACAAGGGTGGAGGGCTACACCTTC	CASSRTRVEGYTF
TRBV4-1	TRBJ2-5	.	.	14	TGCGCCAACAGCCAGACAGAGAACCAAGAGACCCAGTACTTC	CANSQTENQETQYF
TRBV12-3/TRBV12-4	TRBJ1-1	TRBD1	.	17	TGTGCCAGCAGTTTCGGGCAGGGGGGGAGTATGAACACTGAAGCTTTCTTT	CASSFGQGGSMNTEAFF
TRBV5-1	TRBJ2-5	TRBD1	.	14	TGCGCCAGCAGCTTGCCGGACAGGGCGGAGACCCAGTACTTC	CASSLPDRAETQYF
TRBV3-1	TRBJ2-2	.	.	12	TGTGCCAGCAGCCAAAAATCACGAGGGCTGTTTTTT	CASSQKSRGLFF
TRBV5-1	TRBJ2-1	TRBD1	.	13	TGCGCCACCAGGGACAGCTCCTACAATGAGCAGTTCTTC	CATRDSSYNEQFF
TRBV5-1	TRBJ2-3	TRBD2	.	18	TGCGCCAGCAGCCCACAGCAACACGGACGCGGGAGAAGAGATACGCAGTATTTT	CASSPQQHGRGRRDTQYF
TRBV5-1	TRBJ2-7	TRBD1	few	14	TGCGCCAGCAGCCTACAGGGGTGGGGATACGAGCAGTACTTC	CASSLQGWGYEQYF
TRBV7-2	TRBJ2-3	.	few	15	TGTGCCAGCAGACCAAGCGGGTTGAGCACAGATACGCAGTATTTT	CASRPSGLSTDTQYF
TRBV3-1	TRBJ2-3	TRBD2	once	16	TGTGCCAGCAGCCTCCCCACTAGCGGGGCTACAGATACGCAGTATTTT	CASSLPTSGATDTQYF
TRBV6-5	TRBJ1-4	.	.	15	TGTGCCAGCAGTTACTACGGGACGGTGGATGAAAAACTGTTTTTT	CASSYYGTVDEKLFF
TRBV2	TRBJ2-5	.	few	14	TGTGCCGGCAGTGTAACACAGGGCCAAGAGACCCAGTACTTC	CAGSVTQGQETQYF
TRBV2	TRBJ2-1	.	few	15	TGTGCCAGCAGTGTAGGGCGGAACTCCTACAATGAGCAGTTCTTC	CASSVGRNSYNEQFF
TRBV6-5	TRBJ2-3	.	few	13	TGTGCCAGCAGTTACAGGGCCACAGATACGCAGTATTTT	CASSYRATDTQYF
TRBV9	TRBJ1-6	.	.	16	TGTGCCAGCAGCCCGGGACCGTCAAGCCCGATTTCACCCATCCACTTT	CASSPGPSSPISPIHF
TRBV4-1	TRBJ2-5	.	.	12	TGCGCCAGCAGCCAAGTCGAGGATGAGCAGTACTTC	CASSQVEDEQYF
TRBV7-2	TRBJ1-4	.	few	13	TGTGCCAGCAGCTTAGGAGGGTACGAAAAACTGTTTTTT	CASSLGGYEKLFF
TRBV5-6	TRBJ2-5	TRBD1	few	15	TGTGCCAGCAGCTTGGCCGGGACAGGGGGCGAGACCCAGTACTTC	CASSLAGTGGETQYF
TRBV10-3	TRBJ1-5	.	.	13	TGTGCCATCAGTGGACAGGCCAATCAGCCCCAGCATTTT	CAISGQANQPQHF
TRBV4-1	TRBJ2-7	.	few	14	TGCGCCAGCAGCCAAGATCGGGACAACCACGAGCAGTACTTC	CASSQDRDNHEQYF
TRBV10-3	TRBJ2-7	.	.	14	TGTGCCACCAGGGAGCCCGACAACTCCTACGAGCAGTACTTC	CATREPDNSYEQYF
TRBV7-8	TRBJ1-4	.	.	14	TGTGCCAGCAGCTTGGGAAGGGGAGCTGAAAAACTGTTTTTT	CASSLGRGAEKLFF
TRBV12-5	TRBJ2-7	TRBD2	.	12	TGTGCTAGGAGACTAGCGGGGTACGAGCAGTACTTC	CARRLAGYEQYF
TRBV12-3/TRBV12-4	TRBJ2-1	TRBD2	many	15	TGTGCCAGCAGTTTGTTGGTAACTAGCGGCAATGAGCAGTTCTTC	CASSLLVTSGNEQFF
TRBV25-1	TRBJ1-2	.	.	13	TGTGCCAGCCTAGGACACCCAATCTATGGCTACACCTTC	CASLGHPIYGYTF
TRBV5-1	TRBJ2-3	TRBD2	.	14	TGCGCCAGCAGGGGACGGGGGGGCACAGATACGCAGTATTTT	CASRGRGGTDTQYF